This T cell receptor beta chain derives from a study of T cell changes during pregnancy in multiple sclerosis. TCRdb's table, derived via immunoSEQ multiplex PCR, lists solely in-frame clones and lacks some. The sample yields 95,000 to 110,000 clones, roughly 93% seen once. The ends lost 3 bases at V and 4 bases at J; junction bases unmatched: 1. CDR3 length: 15 residues. Germline assignment: CDR1 SGHAT and CDR2 FQNNGV. This sample comprised peripheral blood, obtained after pregnancy. This rearrangement joins TRBV11-2 to TRBJ1-4, with 11 bases aligning to TRBD1. This clonotype was sampled from a female donor with multiple sclerosis, enrolled in a pregnancy study. CDR3 DNA sequence: TGTGCCAGCAGCTTCGGGACAGGGGGTAATGAAAAACTGTTTTTT. It specifies CASSFGTGGNEKLFF.